The 32 T cell receptor beta chains below come from one sample, sequenced in a study of resident and recirculating memory T cells in vitiligo. The repertoire was sequenced with immunoSEQ multiplex PCR; TCRdb's copy has only in-frame clones and lacks some. The data show 72,000 or so clones, under 95% seen once. Input material: blood. These receptor sequences come from a male donor with vitiligo.

The chain joins TRBV5-4 to TRBJ2-5, with D unresolved. From germline, CDR1 is SGHNT and CDR2 YYREEE (reference sequence). The germline V and J ends were trimmed by 0 bases and 2 bases, with 5 bases remaining between them. This CDR3 spans 13 amino acids. In DNA, the CDR3 is TGTGCCAGCAGCTTGGACTTGCAAGAGACCCAGTACTTC. Protein: CASSLDLQETQYF.

The chain is built from TRBV7-9 and TRBJ2-1; 8 bases match TRBD2. Germline values: CDR1 SEHNR, CDR2 FQNEAQ (reference sequence). With 1 base clipped from V and 8 bases from J, the junction kept 13 bases outside the gene matches. CDR3 length equals 17 residues. The chain's CDR3 is CASSLGSLAGLGDEQFF. DNA of the CDR3: TGTGCCAGCAGCTTAGGTAGTCTAGCGGGTCTCGGAGATGAGCAGTTCTTC.

The genes are TRBV7-6 and TRBJ2-7, with D possibly being TRBD2 (5 bases). This CDR3 spans 15 amino acids. The germline V gene has CDR1 SGHVS and CDR2 FNYEAQ. V was cut by 1 base and J by 5 bases, with 15 bases left in between. The CDR3 here is CASSLGEGVSDEQYF. Written as DNA, the CDR3 is TGTGCCAGCAGCTTAGGTGAGGGAGTGTCCGACGAGCAGTACTTC.

J is TRBJ2-1 and V is TRBV6-4, with 8 bases that match TRBD2. The CDR3 is 14 residues long. The V gene's germline CDR1 is MRHNA and CDR2 SNTAGT. The junction had 6 bases not matched to a gene; V was cut back by 2 bases and J by 9 bases. CDR3 DNA: TGTGCCAGCAGTGACGGGACCGGGGGGGGTGAGCAGTTCTTC. Encoded protein: CASSDGTGGGEQFF.

This chain uses TRBV19 with TRBJ2-1; TRBD2 aligns across 9 bases. The CDR3 is 15 amino acids. From germline, CDR1 is LNHDA and CDR2 SQIVND (reference sequence). With 3 bases clipped from V and 2 bases from J, the junction kept 2 bases outside the gene matches. CDR3: CASSMGLAAYNEQFF. As DNA, the CDR3 is TGTGCCAGTAGTATGGGACTAGCAGCCTACAATGAGCAGTTCTTC.

V is TRBV14 and J is TRBJ2-2, with D possibly TRBD2 on 7 matching bases. V lost 4 bases to trimming and J lost 5 bases, with 20 bases between them. The germline V gene encodes CDR1 SGHDN and CDR2 FVKESK. The CDR3 contains 17 residues. The CDR3 nucleotides are TGTGCCAGCAGCCCCTACCTATACAGGGAGGGGACCGGGGAGCTGTTTTTT. This translates into CASSPYLYREGTGELFF.

The rearrangement links TRBV27 to TRBJ2-4; possibly TRBD2 for D (6 bases). There are 12 residues in the CDR3. Germline V gene lookup returns CDR1 MNHEY and CDR2 SMNVEV (reference sequence). V was cut by 11 bases and J by 1 base, with 9 bases left in between. This CDR3 is CALRGAKNIQYF. The DNA of the CDR3 is TGTGCCTTACGGGGGGCCAAAAACATTCAGTACTTC.

V is TRBV21-1 and J is TRBJ2-7; TRBD2 was called by the table and not checked on the DNA. TRBV21-1 is a pseudogene locus. The CDR3 is 16 residues long. The CDR3 here is CASSIPGTRDAYEQYF. The CDR3 DNA follows: TGTGCCAGCAGCATCCCCGGGACTAGGGATGCCTACGAGCAGTACTTC.

In this sample, this clone turned up once. The rearrangement links TRBV28 to TRBJ1-2, with 8 bases that match TRBD1. V lost 3 bases, J lost 6 bases, and 15 bases stayed unmatched. In germline, CDR1 is MDHEN, CDR2 SYDVKM. CDR3 size: 17 residues. As DNA, the CDR3 is TGTGCCAGCAGTTTGTGGGGGACAGGACCTCAAGTTCATGGCTACACCTTC. Translation: CASSLWGTGPQVHGYTF.

This chain connects TRBV9 to TRBJ2-7; a weak D match, TRBD2 (6 bases). Trimming shortened V by 4 bases and J by 4 bases, and 18 bases separated the two germline ends. CDR3 length: 15 amino acids. Germline V lookup: CDR1 SGDLS, CDR2 YYNGEE. The CDR3 bases are TGTGCCAGCAGCCCCTCCCCTGCGGGAACGTACGAGCAGTACTTC. This gives the protein CASSPSPAGTYEQYF.

This clone was recorded once. This sequence joins TRBV10-1 and TRBJ2-4; perhaps TRBD2 as D (5 bases). Trimming left V 2 bases short and J 6 bases short, with 8 bases between. Germline V gene lookup returns CDR1 WNHNN and CDR2 SYGVQD (reference sequence). The CDR3 totals 13 residues. CDR3 loop: CASSEREPNIQYF. The CDR3 DNA reads TGCGCCAGCAGTGAGAGGGAGCCAAACATTCAGTACTTC.

A single count supports this clone. Relative to the germline gene, one junction end is altered; a read error may explain this. The chain joins TRBV7-9 to TRBJ1-1, with TRBD1 identical over 7 bases. Germline V gives CDR1 SEHNR, CDR2 FQNEAQ (reference sequence). The length of the CDR3 is 12 residues. The CDR3 here is CAARGVKTEAFF. CDR3 nucleotide sequence: TGTGCCGCCAGGGGGGTGAAGACTGAAGCTTTCTTT.

V usage is TRBV14 and J usage is TRBJ2-7; D is possibly TRBD2 (6 bases). Trimming removed 3 bases at V and 7 bases at J, with 10 bases between. Germline values: CDR1 SGHDN, CDR2 FVKESK. The CDR3 totals 12 residues. The CDR3 sequence is CASSQGLWEQYF. Written as DNA, the CDR3 is TGTGCCAGCAGCCAGGGACTCTGGGAGCAGTACTTC.

The V gene is TRBV19, the J gene TRBJ2-3; D is undetermined. Trimming stripped 0 bases from V and 0 bases from J, with 10 bases between. The CDR3 covers 16 residues. Germline loops: CDR1 LNHDA, CDR2 SQIVND (reference sequence). The CDR3 reads CASSIESAASTDTQYF. CDR3 DNA: TGTGCCAGTAGTATAGAAAGCGCAGCTAGCACAGATACGCAGTATTTT.

The chain is built from TRBV5-5 and TRBJ2-7, with a tentative D call TRBD2 (5 bases). The germline V gene encodes CDR1 SGHKS and CDR2 YYEKEE (reference sequence). Trimming shortened V by 0 bases and J by 5 bases, and 9 bases separated the two germline ends. This CDR3 region has 13 residues. The CDR3: CASSLADGNEQYF. For the CDR3, the DNA is TGTGCCAGCAGCTTGGCCGACGGGAACGAGCAGTACTTC.

This clone was recorded once. V usage is TRBV28 and J usage is TRBJ1-1, with 9 bases fitting TRBD1. In germline, CDR1 is MDHEN, CDR2 SYDVKM. V was clipped by 0 bases and J by 3 bases; unmatched bases: 5. This CDR3 is built from 16 residues. Here the CDR3 DNA reads TGTGCCAGCAGTTTATGGGGACAGGGTTCGGACACTGAAGCTTTCTTT. Its protein product is CASSLWGQGSDTEAFF.

The CDR3: CASSKNTEAFF. In nucleotides, the CDR3 is TGTGCCAGCAGCAAGAACACTGAAGCTTTCTTT. This chain uses TRBV28 with TRBJ1-1; no clear D gene. Per the germline V gene, CDR1 is MDHEN and CDR2 is SYDVKM. The length of the CDR3 is 11 residues. Between the trimmed V and J ends, which lost 6 bases and 1 base, there was a span of 3 bases. Full variable domain (rest looked up from reference TRBV28 and TRBJ1-1): DVKVTQSSRYLVKRTGEKVFLECVQDMDHENMFWYRQDPGLGLRLIYFSYDVKMKEKGDIPEGYSVSREKKERFSLILESASTNQTSMYLCASSKNTEAFFGQGTRLTVV.

The chain recombines TRBV14 with TRBJ2-5; 7 nucleotides line up with TRBD1. Germline V CDR1 and CDR2: SGHDN, FVKESK. This CDR3 contains 13 residues. Losses at the gene ends were 1 base for V and 7 bases for J; bases not matched to a gene: 3. CDR3 in DNA: TGTGCCAGCAGCCAAGGGGACAGACGGACCCAGTACTTC. It codes for CASSQGDRRTQYF.

The gene calls are TRBV19 and TRBJ2-1; 7 nucleotides line up with TRBD1. The CDR3 sequence is 15 residues long. Trimming took 3 bases from V and 3 from J; bases not matched to a gene: 5. Per germline, CDR1 LNHDA and CDR2 SQIVND (reference sequence). The CDR3 DNA follows: TGTGCCAGTAGTATGCCCCAGGGGGTCTACAATGAGCAGTTCTTC. Translation gives CASSMPQGVYNEQFF.

V gene TRBV15 combines with J gene TRBJ2-1, with no clear D. Germline V gene data show CDR1 as LNHNV and CDR2 as YYDKDF (reference sequence). The V gene lost 9 bases and the J gene lost 0 bases, with 15 bases spanning the gap. This CDR3 comprises 15 residues. The CDR3 DNA sequence: TGTGCCACAACAGCCTACCCATCCTCCTACAATGAGCAGTTCTTC. It codes for CATTAYPSSYNEQFF.

V gene TRBV19 combines with J gene TRBJ2-6; D is undetermined. V lost 7 bases to trimming and J lost 4 bases, with 14 bases between them. The CDR3 is 15 amino acids. CDR1 LNHDA and CDR2 SQIVND come from the germline V gene (reference sequence). CDR3 DNA: TGTGCCAGTACCCTAGTCCCGAACGGGGCCAACGTCCTGACTTTC. Its translation is CASTLVPNGANVLTF. Drawing the rest from reference TRBV19 and TRBJ2-6, the complete variable domain is DGGITQSPKYLFRKEGQNVTLSCEQNLNHDAMYWYRQDPGQGLRLIYYSQIVNDFQKGDIAEGYSVSREKKESFPLTVTSAQKNPTAFYLCASTLVPNGANVLTFGAGSRLTVL.

V is TRBV18 and J is TRBJ1-4, with 10 positions matching TRBD1. Germline V lookup: CDR1 KGHSH, CDR2 LQKENI. V lost 3 bases and J lost 10; bases outside the gene matches: 8. The CDR3 totals 15 residues. CDR3 in amino acids: CASSPPGQGFAKLFF. CDR3 bases: TGTGCCAGCTCACCTCCGGGACAGGGGTTCGCAAAACTGTTTTTT.

This clone was counted once. The chain uses TRBV7-9 and TRBJ1-3, with D tentatively TRBD1 (5 bases). The CDR3 sequence is 16 residues long. Per the germline V gene, CDR1 is SEHNR and CDR2 is FQNEAQ (reference sequence). V lost 5 bases and J 4 bases, leaving 18 bases between the germline ends. Here the CDR3 reads CASSLSDIWTGNTIYF. The CDR3 nucleotides read TGTGCCAGCAGCCTATCGGACATTTGGACGGGAAACACCATATATTTT.

This clone has just one count. The chain joins TRBV5-1 to TRBJ2-7; 7 bases are shared with TRBD1. The CDR3 loop spans 15 amino acids. Trimming removed 4 bases from V and 0 bases from J; junction bases left unmatched: 7. Germline CDR1 SGHRS, CDR2 YFSETQ. The CDR3 sequence is CASSPWGQNSYEQYF. Here the CDR3 DNA reads TGCGCCAGCAGCCCCTGGGGACAGAACTCCTACGAGCAGTACTTC.

The V gene is TRBV11-3, the J gene TRBJ1-1; a possible D gene is TRBD1 (5 bases). This CDR3 is built from 14 residues. Germline V gene data show CDR1 as SGHNT and CDR2 as YENEEA. The V and J ends lost 1 base and 0 bases respectively, with 6 bases between them. In DNA, the CDR3 is TGTGCCAGCAGCTTAGGACAGATGAACACTGAAGCTTTCTTT. Encoded protein: CASSLGQMNTEAFF.

The chain couples TRBV11-2 to TRBJ2-7; 7 bases line up with TRBD2. The ends lost 5 bases at V and 3 bases at J; junction bases unmatched: 13. The CDR3 contains 16 residues. In germline, CDR1 is SGHAT, CDR2 FQNNGV. This CDR3 reads CASSLRRGRTGYEQYF. For the CDR3, the DNA is TGTGCCAGCAGCCTCCGCCGCGGGAGAACCGGCTACGAGCAGTACTTC.

The chain joins TRBV6-6 to TRBJ2-2; D is possibly TRBD2 (5 bases). The germline V gene encodes CDR1 MNHNY and CDR2 SVGAGI (reference sequence). V was shortened by 2 bases and J by 4 bases, with 14 bases between the two germline ends. The CDR3 runs 16 residues. CDR3 loop: CASSYVRDWGTGELFF. The CDR3 DNA reads as TGTGCCAGCAGTTACGTTCGGGATTGGGGCACCGGGGAGCTGTTTTTT.

The CDR3 loop reads CASSQRTGGYEKLFF. For the CDR3, the DNA is TGTGCCAGTAGTCAGCGGACAGGGGGTTATGAAAAACTGTTTTTT. The chain uses TRBV19 and TRBJ1-4; 10 bases fit TRBD1. After removal of 5 bases from V and 6 bases from J, the junction contained 6 bases not matched to a gene. CDR1 and CDR2 (germline): LNHDA, SQIVND (reference sequence). This CDR3 region has 15 residues.

This clone was detected only a few times. The identical CDR3 is also encoded by other nucleotide sequences in the sample. The V and J genes are TRBV30 and TRBJ1-1, with D unclear. The CDR3 contains 11 residues. The germline V and J ends were trimmed by 2 bases and 5 bases, with 6 bases remaining between them. Germline loops: CDR1 GTSNPN, CDR2 SVGIG (reference sequence). The chain's CDR3 is CAWSPGTEAFF. In DNA, the CDR3 is TGTGCCTGGAGTCCCGGTACTGAAGCTTTCTTT.

V usage is TRBV9 and J usage is TRBJ2-7, with D uncertain. From germline, CDR1 is SGDLS and CDR2 YYNGEE. Trimming pared 3 bases from V and 0 bases from J, leaving 7 bases between. This CDR3 has 13 residues. DNA of the CDR3: TGTGCCAGCAGCGCCAGGTACTCCTACGAGCAGTACTTC. It specifies CASSARYSYEQYF. Complete variable domain (other parts from reference TRBV9 and TRBJ2-7): DSGVTQTPKHLITATGQRVTLRCSPRSGDLSVYWYQQSLDQGLQFLIQYYNGEERAKGNILERFSAQQFPDLHSELNLSSLELGDSALYFCASSARYSYEQYFGPGTRLTVT.

The chain is built from TRBV27 and TRBJ1-1, with D unclear. V was shortened by 7 bases and J by 5 bases, with 17 bases between the two germline ends. This CDR3 contains 14 residues. From germline, CDR1 is MNHEY and CDR2 SMNVEV (reference sequence). The CDR3, as DNA: TGTGCCAGCACCCAAAGAGGTTTGTGGACTGAAGCTTTCTTT. As protein: CASTQRGLWTEAFF.

The V gene is TRBV27, the J gene TRBJ2-1; 7 bases map to TRBD2. The V segment lost 6 bases and the J segment 7 bases; nucleotides outside the gene matches: 18. The CDR3 loop spans 17 amino acids. Germline-derived CDR1 and CDR2 are MNHEY and SMNVEV (reference sequence). The DNA of the CDR3 is TGTGCCAGCAGCCGCGACGGGCTAGCGGTAGTGGGAAATGAGCAGTTCTTC. This codes for CASSRDGLAVVGNEQFF.